Many counts were recorded for the clone carrying this T cell receptor (beta chain). The antigen remains unidentified. Germline loops: CDR1 SEHNR, CDR2 FQNEAQ (reference sequence). The length of the CDR3 is 15 residues. The V end lost 3 bases, the J end lost 2 bases, and 12 bases lay between the germline ends. The beta constant-region primer was an equimolar mix of two oligonucleotides covering TRBC1 and TRBC2. Ligated cDNA was amplified by four rounds of PCR with nested alpha and beta constant-region primers and SP2. An oligonucleotide with the SP2 primer and a 12-nucleotide UMI was ligated to the cDNA 3' end. TCRdb processed the UMI-ligation and nested PCR reads anew with MiXCR; each CDR3 protein has one entry. Among 95,000 to 150,000 distinct CDR3 sequences listed, about 36% were seen once. Cells stained for CD3, CD4, CD8, CD45RA and CD27 were sorted into four subsets. The sample comes from a study of naive and memory T cell subsets. Study conclusions and caveats: Findings for naive and memory subsets could not be checked against ground truth.

This receptor was taken from a human donor in good health. The rearrangement uses TRBV7-9 and TRBJ2-3; a weak D match, TRBD2 (5 bases). The sequenced material came from central memory CD4+ T cells from blood. In DNA form, the CDR3 reads TGTGCCAGCAGCTTCGAGGGCACCCTCACAGATACGCAGTATTTT. Residues: CASSFEGTLTDTQYF. The full variable domain, completed using reference TRBV7-9 and TRBJ2-3, is DTGVSQNPRHKITKRGQNVTFRCDPISEHNRLYWYRQTLGQGPEFLTYFQNEAQLEKSRLLSDRFSAERPKGSFSTLEIQRTEQGDSAMYLCASSFEGTLTDTQYFGPGTRLTVL.